This T cell receptor (beta chain) was obtained from a study of CD4 T cell repertoires in COVID-19. Whole-study context: After roughly 10 days of IL-2 expansion, CFSE-low cells were relabeled and restimulated with other coronavirus spikes. Notes on the study in general: Several top expanded SARS-CoV-2-reactive clonotypes were shared by two or three memory subsets.

These memory T cells were uncultured and sequenced directly after ex vivo isolation. Sequenced by immunoSEQ multiplex PCR; TCRdb stores in-frame clones only, minus some. This table has 65,000 to 95,000 clones, 83% appearing once. The germline gives CDR1 SGHDT, CDR2 YYEEEE. The length of the CDR3 is 13 residues. Germline trimming cut 5 bases from V and 6 bases from J; bases unmatched to any gene: 7. A note on this clone: Its antigen is not identified.

This TCR was recovered from a human donor who had COVID-19. Source: CD4+ T cells from peripheral blood, taken after recovery from COVID-19. V and J are TRBV5-6 and TRBJ1-1; 7 bases are shared with TRBD1. The CDR3 DNA sequence: TGTGCCAGCAGGAGACAGGGTGGAGCTGAAGCTTTCTTT. This encodes CASRRQGGAEAFF.